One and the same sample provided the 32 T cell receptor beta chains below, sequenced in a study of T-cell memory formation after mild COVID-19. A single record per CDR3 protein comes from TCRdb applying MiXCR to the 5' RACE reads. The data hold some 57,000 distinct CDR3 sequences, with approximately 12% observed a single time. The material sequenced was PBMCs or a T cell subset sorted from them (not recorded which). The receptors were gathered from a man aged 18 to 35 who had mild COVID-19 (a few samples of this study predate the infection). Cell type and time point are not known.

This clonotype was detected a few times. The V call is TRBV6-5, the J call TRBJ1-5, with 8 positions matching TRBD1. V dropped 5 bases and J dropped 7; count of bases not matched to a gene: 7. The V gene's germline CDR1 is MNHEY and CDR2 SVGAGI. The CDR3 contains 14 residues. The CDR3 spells CASSMTGVEQPQHF. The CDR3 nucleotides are TGTGCCAGCAGTATGACAGGGGTCGAGCAGCCCCAGCATTTT.

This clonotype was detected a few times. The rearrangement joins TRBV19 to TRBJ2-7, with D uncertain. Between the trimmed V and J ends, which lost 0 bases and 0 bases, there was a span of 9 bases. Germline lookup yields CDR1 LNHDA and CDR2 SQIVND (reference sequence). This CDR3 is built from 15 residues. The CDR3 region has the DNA TGTGCCAGTAGTATAGATGTCCAGAGCTCCTACGAGCAGTACTTC. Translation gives CASSIDVQSSYEQYF.

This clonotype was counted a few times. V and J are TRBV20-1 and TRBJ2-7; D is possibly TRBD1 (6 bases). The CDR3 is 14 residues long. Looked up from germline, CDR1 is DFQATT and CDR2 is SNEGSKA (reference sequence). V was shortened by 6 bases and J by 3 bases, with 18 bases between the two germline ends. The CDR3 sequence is CSAHRPGHRYEQYF. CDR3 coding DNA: TGCAGTGCACACCGACCGGGACATCGCTACGAGCAGTACTTC.

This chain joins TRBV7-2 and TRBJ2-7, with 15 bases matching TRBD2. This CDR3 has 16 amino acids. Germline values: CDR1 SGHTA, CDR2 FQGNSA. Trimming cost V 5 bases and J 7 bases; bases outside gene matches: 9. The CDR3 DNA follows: TGTGCCAGCAGCCCGGGGACTAGCGGGGGGCGAGGGGAGCAGTACTTC. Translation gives CASSPGTSGGRGEQYF.

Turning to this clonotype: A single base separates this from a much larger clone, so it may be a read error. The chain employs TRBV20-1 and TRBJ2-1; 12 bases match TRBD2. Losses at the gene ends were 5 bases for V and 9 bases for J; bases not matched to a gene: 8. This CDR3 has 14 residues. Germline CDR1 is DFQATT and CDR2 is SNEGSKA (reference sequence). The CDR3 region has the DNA TGCAGTGCTGACGCTAGCGGGGGGGCGACTGAGCAGTTCTTC. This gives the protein CSADASGGATEQFF.

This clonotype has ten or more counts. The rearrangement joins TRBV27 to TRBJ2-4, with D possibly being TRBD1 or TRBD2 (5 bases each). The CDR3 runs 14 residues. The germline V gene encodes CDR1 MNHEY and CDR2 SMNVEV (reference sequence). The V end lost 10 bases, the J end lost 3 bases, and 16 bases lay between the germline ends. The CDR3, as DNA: TGTGCCACCAAGGGACCCCGGGGCAAAAACATTCAGTACTTC. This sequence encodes CATKGPRGKNIQYF.

The CDR3 sequence is CASSTGTGAVDEQYV. The CDR3 DNA is TGTGCCAGCAGTACCGGGACAGGGGCGGTCGACGAGCAGTACGTC. The gene calls are TRBV28 and TRBJ2-7; TRBD1 agrees at 10 bases. V dropped 5 bases and J dropped 5; count of bases not matched to a gene: 9. Germline CDR1 MDHEN, CDR2 SYDVKM. The CDR3 extends over 15 amino acids.

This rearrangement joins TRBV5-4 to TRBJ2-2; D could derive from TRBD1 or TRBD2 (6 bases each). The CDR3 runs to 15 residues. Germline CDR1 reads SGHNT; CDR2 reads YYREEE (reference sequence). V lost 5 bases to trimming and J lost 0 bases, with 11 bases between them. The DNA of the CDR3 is TGTGCCAGCAGTTCGGGGGCCTCGAACACCGGGGAGCTGTTTTTT. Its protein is CASSSGASNTGELFF.

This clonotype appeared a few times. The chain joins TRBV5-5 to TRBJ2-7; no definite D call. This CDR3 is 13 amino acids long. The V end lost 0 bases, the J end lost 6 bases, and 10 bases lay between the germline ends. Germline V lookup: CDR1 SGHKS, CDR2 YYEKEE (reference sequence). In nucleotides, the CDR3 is TGTGCCAGCAGCTTGGTTAGGGCCTTCGAGCAGTACGTC. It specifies CASSLVRAFEQYV.

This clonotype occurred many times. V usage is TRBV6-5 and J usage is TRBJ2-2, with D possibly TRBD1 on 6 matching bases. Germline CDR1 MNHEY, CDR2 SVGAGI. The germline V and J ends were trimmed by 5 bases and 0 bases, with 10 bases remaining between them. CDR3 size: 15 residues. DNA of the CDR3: TGTGCCAGCAGTATCCGGACAGCGAACACCGGGGAGCTGTTTTTT. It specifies CASSIRTANTGELFF.

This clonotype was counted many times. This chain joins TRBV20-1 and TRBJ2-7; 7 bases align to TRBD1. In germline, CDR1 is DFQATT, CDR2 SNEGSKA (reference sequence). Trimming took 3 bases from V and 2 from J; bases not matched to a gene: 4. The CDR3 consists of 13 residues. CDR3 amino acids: CSARDRFTYEQYF. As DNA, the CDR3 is TGCAGTGCTAGGGACAGGTTTACCTACGAGCAGTACTTC.

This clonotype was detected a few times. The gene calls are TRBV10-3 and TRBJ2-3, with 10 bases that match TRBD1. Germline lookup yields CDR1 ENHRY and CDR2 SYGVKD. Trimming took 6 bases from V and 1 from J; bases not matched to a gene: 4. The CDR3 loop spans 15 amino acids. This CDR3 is CAIRGDRGRTDTQYF. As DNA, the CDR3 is TGTGCCATCAGGGGAGACAGGGGGCGCACAGATACGCAGTATTTT.

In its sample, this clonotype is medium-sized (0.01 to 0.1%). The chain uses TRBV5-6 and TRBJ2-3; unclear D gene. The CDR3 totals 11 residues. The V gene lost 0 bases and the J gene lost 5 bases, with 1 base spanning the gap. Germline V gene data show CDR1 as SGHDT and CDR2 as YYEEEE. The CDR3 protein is CASSLVDTQYF. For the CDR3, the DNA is TGTGCCAGCAGCTTGGTAGATACGCAGTATTTT. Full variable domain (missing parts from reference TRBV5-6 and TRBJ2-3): DAGVTQSPTHLIKTRGQQVTLRCSPKSGHDTVSWYQQALGQGPQFIFQYYEEEERQRGNFPDRFSGHQFPNYSSELNVNALLLGDSALYLCASSLVDTQYFGPGTRLTVL.

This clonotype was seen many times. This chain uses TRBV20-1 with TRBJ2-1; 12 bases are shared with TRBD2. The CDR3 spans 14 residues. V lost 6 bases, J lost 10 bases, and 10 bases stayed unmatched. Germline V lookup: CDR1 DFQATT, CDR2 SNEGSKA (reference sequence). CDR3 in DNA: TGCAGTGCCACGCTAGCGGGGGGGCAGAACGAGCAGTTCTTC. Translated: CSATLAGGQNEQFF.

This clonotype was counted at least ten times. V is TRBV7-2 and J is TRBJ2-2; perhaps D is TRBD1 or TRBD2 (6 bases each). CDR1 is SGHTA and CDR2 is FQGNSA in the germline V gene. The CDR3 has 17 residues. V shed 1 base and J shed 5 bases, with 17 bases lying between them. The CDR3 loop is CASSLGDFGGRTGELFF. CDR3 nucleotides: TGTGCCAGCAGCTTAGGGGACTTCGGGGGCCGGACCGGGGAGCTGTTTTTT.

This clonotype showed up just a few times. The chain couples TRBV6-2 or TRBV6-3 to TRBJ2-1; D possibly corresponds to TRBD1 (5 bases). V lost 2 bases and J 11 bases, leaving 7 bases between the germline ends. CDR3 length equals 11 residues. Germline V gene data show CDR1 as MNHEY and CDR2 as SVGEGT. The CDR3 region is CASSYDSKQFF. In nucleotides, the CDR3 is TGTGCCAGCAGTTACGACAGCAAGCAGTTCTTC.

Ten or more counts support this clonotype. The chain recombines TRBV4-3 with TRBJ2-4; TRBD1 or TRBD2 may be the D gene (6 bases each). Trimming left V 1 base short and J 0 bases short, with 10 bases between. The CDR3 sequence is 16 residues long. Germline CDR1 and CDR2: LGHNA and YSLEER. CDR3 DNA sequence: TGCGCCAGCAGCCAAGGGGGGGCGGAAGCCAAAAACATTCAGTACTTC. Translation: CASSQGGAEAKNIQYF.

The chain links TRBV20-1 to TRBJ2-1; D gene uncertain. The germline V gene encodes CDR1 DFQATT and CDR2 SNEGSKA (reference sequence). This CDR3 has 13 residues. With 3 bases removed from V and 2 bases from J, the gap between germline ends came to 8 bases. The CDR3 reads CSASSAAYNEQFF. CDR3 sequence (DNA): TGCAGTGCTAGTTCCGCCGCCTACAATGAGCAGTTCTTC.

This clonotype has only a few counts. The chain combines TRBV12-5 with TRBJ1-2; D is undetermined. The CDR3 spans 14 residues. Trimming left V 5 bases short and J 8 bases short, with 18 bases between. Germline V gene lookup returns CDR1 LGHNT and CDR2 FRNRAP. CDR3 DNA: TGTGCTAGTGGTGGCGGGGTCCTGAGCGCCGGCTACACCTTC. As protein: CASGGGVLSAGYTF.

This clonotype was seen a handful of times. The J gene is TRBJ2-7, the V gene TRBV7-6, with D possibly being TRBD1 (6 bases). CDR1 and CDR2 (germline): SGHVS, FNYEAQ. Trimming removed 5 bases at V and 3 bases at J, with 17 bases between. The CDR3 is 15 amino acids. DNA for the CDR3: TGTGCCAGCAGCATCGACAGGCCCAACTACTACGAGCAGTACGTC. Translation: CASSIDRPNYYEQYV.

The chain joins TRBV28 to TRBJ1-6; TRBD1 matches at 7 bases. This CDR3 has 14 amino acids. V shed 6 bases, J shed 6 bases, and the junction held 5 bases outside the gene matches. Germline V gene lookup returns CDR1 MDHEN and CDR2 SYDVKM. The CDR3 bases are TGTGCCAGCAGCCTGGGGGACAGTAATTCACCCCTCCACTTT. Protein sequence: CASSLGDSNSPLHF. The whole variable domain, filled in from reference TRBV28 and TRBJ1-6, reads DVKVTQSSRYLVKRTGEKVFLECVQDMDHENMFWYRQDPGLGLRLIYFSYDVKMKEKGDIPEGYSVSREKKERFSLILESASTNQTSMYLCASSLGDSNSPLHFGNGTRLTVT.

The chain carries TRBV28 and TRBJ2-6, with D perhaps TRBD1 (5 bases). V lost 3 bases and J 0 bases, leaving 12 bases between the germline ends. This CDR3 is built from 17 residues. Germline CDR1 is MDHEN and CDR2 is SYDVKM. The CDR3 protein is CASSFLGPSSGANVLTF. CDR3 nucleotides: TGTGCCAGCAGTTTCCTGGGGCCAAGCTCTGGGGCCAACGTCCTGACTTTC.

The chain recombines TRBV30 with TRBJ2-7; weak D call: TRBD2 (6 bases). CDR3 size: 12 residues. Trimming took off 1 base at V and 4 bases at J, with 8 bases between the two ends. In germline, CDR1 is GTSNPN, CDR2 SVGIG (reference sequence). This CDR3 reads CAWSAAGYEQYF. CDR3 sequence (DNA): TGTGCCTGGAGTGCTGCGGGATACGAGCAGTACTTC.

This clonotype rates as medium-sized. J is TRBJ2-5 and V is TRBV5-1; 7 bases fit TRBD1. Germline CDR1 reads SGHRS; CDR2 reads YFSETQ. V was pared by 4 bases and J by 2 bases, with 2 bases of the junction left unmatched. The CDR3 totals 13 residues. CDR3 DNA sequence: TGCGCCAGCAGCGGGACAGCGCAAGAGACCCAGTACTTC. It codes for CASSGTAQETQYF.

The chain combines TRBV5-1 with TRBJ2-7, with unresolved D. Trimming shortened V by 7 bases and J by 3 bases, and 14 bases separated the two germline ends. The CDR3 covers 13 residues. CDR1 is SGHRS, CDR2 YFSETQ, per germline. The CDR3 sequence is CASRENTDYEQYF. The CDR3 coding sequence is TGCGCCAGCCGAGAAAACACAGACTACGAGCAGTACTTC.

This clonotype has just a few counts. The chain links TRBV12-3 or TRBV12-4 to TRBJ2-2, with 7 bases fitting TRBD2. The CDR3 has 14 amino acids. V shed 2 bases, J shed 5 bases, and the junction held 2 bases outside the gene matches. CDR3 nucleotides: TGTGCCAGCAGTTTACGGGGGGAGACCGGGGAGCTGTTTTTT. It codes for CASSLRGETGELFF.

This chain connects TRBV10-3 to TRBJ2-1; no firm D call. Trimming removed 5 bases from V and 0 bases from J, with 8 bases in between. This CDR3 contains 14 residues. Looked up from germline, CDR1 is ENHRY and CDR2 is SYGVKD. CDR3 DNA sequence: TGTGCCATCAGTCCAGAATACTCCTACAATGAGCAGTTCTTC. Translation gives CAISPEYSYNEQFF.

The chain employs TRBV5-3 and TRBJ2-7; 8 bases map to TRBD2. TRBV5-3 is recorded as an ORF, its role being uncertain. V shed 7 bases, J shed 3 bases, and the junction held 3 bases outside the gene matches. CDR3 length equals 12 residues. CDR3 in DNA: TGTGCCAGACGCGGGGGGATCTACGAGCAGTACGTC. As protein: CARRGGIYEQYV.

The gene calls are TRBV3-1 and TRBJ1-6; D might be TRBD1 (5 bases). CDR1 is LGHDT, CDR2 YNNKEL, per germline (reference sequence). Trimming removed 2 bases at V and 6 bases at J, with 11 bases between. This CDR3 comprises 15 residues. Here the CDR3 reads CASSQRGASNSPLHF. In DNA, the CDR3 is TGTGCCAGCAGCCAAAGAGGGGCCAGTAATTCACCCCTCCACTTT.

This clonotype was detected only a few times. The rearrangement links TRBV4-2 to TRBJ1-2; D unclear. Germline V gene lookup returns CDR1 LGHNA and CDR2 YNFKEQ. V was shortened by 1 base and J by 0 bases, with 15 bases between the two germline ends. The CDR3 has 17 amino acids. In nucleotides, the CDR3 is TGTGCCAGCAGCCAAGTCCACTCACCGGGAACTAACTATGGCTACACCTTC. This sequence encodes CASSQVHSPGTNYGYTF.

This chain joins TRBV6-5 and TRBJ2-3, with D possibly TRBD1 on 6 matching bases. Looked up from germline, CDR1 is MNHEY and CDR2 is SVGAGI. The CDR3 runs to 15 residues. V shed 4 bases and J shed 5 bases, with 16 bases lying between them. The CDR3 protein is CASSSTGGHGDTQYF. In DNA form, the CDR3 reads TGTGCCAGCAGTTCGACAGGCGGGCATGGAGATACGCAGTATTTT.

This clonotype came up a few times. CDR3 sequence reads: CASSSGTGPYEQYF. For the CDR3, the DNA is TGTGCCAGCTCCTCCGGGACAGGGCCCTACGAGCAGTACTTC. The rearrangement uses TRBV18 and TRBJ2-7, with 9 bases aligning to TRBD1. The CDR3 loop spans 14 amino acids. V lost 6 bases to trimming and J lost 2 bases; unmatched junction nucleotides: 5. CDR1 and CDR2 from the germline V gene are KGHSH and LQKENI.